This T cell receptor (beta chain) originates from a study of blood T cells in healthy people across ages. Study information: Researchers report that template switching captured about one barcoded beta molecule per two T cells.

A second PCR of roughly 7 to 11 cycles used a sample-barcoded 5' primer and a J-beta primer mix. TCRdb reprocessed the 5' RACE reads with MiXCR, giving one entry per CDR3 protein. The data contain about 620,000 distinct CDR3 sequences, under 25% of them seen just once; the ten biggest clones take up roughly 3.6%. Germline V gene lookup returns CDR1 SGHTA and CDR2 FQGNSA. The CDR3 length is 14 residues. V lost 5 bases and J lost 10; bases outside the gene matches: 11. Comment on this clonotype: As yet, its antigen is unknown.

Peripheral blood, roughly 9.3 milliliters per donor, was collected. Findings and limits, study-wide: As age increased, TCR beta diversity per million T cells fell in a roughly linear fashion. The study found more naive CD4+ cells and higher diversity in long-lived than aged donors.

The chain recombines TRBV7-2 with TRBJ2-5, with 9 bases aligning to TRBD1. The source of this sequence is a man between 65 and 79 years old in good health. The sequencing sample was made of blood. The CDR3 region is CASSPQGAQGGQYF. The CDR3 DNA sequence: TGTGCCAGCAGCCCACAGGGGGCTCAAGGGGGCCAGTACTTC.